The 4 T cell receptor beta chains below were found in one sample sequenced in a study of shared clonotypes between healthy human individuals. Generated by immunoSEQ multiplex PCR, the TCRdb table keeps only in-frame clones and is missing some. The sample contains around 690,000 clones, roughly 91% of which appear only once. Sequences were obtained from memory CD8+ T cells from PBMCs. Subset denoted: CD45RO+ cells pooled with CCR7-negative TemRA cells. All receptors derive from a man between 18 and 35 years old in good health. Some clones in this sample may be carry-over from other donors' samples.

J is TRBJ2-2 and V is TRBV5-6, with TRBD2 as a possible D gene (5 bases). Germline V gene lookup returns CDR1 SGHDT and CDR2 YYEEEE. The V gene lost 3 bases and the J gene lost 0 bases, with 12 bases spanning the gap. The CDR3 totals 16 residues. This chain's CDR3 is CASSWGDYANTGELFF. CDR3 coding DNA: TGTGCCAGCAGCTGGGGAGACTACGCGAACACCGGGGAGCTGTTTTTT. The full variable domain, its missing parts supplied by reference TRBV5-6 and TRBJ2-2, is DAGVTQSPTHLIKTRGQQVTLRCSPKSGHDTVSWYQQALGQGPQFIFQYYEEEERQRGNFPDRFSGHQFPNYSSELNVNALLLGDSALYLCASSWGDYANTGELFFGEGSRLTVL.

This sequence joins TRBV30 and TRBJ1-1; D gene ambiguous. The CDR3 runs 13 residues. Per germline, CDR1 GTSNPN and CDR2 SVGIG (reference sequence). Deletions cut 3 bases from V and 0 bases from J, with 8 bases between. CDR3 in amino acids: CAWSFSVNTEAFF. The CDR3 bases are TGTGCCTGGAGCTTCAGTGTGAACACTGAAGCTTTCTTT. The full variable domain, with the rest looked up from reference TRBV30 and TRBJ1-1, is SQTIHQWPATLVQPVGSPLSLECTVEGTSNPNLYWYRQAAGRGLQLLFYSVGIGQISSEVPQNLSASRPQDRQFILSSKKLLLSDSGFYLCAWSFSVNTEAFFGQGTRLTVV.

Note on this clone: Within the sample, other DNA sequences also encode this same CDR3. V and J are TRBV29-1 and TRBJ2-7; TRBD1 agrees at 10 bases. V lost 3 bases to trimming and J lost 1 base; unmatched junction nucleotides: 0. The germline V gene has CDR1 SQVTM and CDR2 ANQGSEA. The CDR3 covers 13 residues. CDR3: CSVEDRGSYEQYF. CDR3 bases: TGCAGCGTTGAGGACAGGGGGTCCTACGAGCAGTACTTC.

The CDR3 DNA reads TGCGCCAGCAGCTCCCTGGCAGGGGGCACTGAAGCTTTCTTT. Its translation is CASSSLAGGTEAFF. The V call is TRBV4-3, the J call TRBJ1-1, with TRBD1 matching over 7 bases. The CDR3 consists of 14 residues. Germline V gives CDR1 LGHNA, CDR2 YSLEER. With 5 bases clipped from V and 4 bases from J, the junction kept 7 bases outside the gene matches.